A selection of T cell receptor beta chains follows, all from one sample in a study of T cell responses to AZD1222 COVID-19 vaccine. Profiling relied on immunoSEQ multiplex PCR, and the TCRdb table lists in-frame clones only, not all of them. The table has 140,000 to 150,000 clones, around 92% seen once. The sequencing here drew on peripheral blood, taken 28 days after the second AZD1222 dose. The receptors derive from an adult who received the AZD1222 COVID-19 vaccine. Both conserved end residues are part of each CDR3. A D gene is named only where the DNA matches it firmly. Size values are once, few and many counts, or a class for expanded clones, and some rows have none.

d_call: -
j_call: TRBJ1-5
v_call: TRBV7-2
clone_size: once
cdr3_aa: CASSLDGGRSNQPQHF
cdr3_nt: TGTGCCAGCAGCTTAGATGGGGGAAGGAGCAATCAGCCCCAGCATTTT

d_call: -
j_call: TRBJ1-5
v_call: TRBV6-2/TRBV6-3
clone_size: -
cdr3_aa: CASSSPGGGGNQPQHF
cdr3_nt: TGTGCCAGCAGTTCCCCCGGGGGAGGGGGCAATCAGCCCCAGCATTTT

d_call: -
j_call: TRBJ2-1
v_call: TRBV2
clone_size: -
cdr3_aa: CASSQKGSYNEQFF
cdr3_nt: TGTGCCAGCAGTCAAAAGGGATCCTACAATGAGCAGTTCTTC

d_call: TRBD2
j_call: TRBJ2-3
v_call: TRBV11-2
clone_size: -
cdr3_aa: CASSSTRRLAGGNTDTQYF
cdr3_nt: TGTGCCAGCAGCTCGACCCGTAGACTAGCGGGAGGCAACACAGATACGCAGTATTTT

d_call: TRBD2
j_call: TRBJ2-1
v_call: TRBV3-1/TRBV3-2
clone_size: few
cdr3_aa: CASSQDEATSGRLEQFF
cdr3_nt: TGTGCCAGCAGCCAAGATGAGGCGACTAGCGGGAGACTCGAGCAGTTCTTC

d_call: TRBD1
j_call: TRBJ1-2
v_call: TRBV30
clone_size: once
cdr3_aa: CAWPATGTGGYTF
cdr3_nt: TGTGCCTGGCCTGCCACAGGGACAGGTGGCTACACCTTC

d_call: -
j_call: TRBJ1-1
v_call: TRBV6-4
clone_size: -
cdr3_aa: CASSSQGGTEAFF
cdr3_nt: TGTGCCAGCAGTAGTCAGGGCGGCACTGAAGCTTTCTTT

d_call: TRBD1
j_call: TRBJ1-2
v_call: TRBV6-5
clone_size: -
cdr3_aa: CASSYSVTGYGYTF
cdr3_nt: TGTGCCAGCAGTTACTCGGTGACAGGGTATGGCTACACCTTC

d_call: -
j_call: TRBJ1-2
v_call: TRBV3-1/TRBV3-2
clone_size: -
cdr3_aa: CASSEVSQTGYTF
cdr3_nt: TGTGCCAGCAGCGAGGTTAGCCAGACGGGCTACACCTTC

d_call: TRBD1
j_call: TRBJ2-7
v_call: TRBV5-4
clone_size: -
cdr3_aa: CASSFGTGGLEQYF
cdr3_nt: TGTGCCAGCAGCTTCGGGACAGGGGGGCTCGAGCAGTACTTC

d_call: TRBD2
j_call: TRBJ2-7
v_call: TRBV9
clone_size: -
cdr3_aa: CASSLTGLAGVEEQYF
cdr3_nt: TGTGCCAGCAGTTTAACGGGACTAGCGGGAGTAGAAGAGCAGTACTTC

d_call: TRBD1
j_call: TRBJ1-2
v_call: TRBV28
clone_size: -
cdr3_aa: CASSPGQGRTYGYTF
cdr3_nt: TGTGCCAGCAGCCCCGGACAGGGAAGGACCTATGGCTACACCTTC

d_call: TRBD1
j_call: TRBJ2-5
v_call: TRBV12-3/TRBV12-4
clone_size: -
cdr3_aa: CASSLGQEETQYF
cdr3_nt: TGTGCCAGCAGTTTGGGACAGGAGGAGACCCAGTACTTC

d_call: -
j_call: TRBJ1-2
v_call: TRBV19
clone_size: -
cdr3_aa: CASTQREARGYTF
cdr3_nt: TGTGCCAGTACCCAAAGGGAGGCTCGAGGCTACACCTTC

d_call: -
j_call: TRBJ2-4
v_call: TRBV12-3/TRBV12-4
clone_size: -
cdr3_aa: CASRKGVQNIQYF
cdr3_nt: TGTGCCAGCAGAAAGGGGGTTCAAAACATTCAGTACTTC